The 12 T cell receptor beta chains in this list originate from one sample, sequenced in a study of response to subunit inactivated influenza vaccine. One entry per CDR3 protein, called by TCRdb with MiXCR from the RT-PCR reads. The table includes 500,000 to 550,000 distinct CDR3 sequences, roughly 7.9% detected once. Sequencing was performed on PBMCs from blood, taken less than 30 months after vaccination. Receptors were obtained from a man in his fifties or sixties who received an inactivated influenza vaccine.

This clonotype turned up a few times. The chain recombines TRBV4-2 with TRBJ2-7; D is perhaps TRBD1 (6 bases). The CDR3 is 17 residues long. V was shortened by 0 bases and J by 4 bases, with 19 bases between the two germline ends. Germline-derived CDR1 and CDR2 are LGHNA and YNFKEQ. In DNA form, the CDR3 reads TGTGCCAGCAGCCAAGATCAAGAGGGACACCGGGTATACGAGCAGTACTTC. Residues: CASSQDQEGHRVYEQYF.

The table lists this clonotype with many counts. The gene calls are TRBV7-2 and TRBJ2-3; D not certain. Germline V CDR1 and CDR2: SGHTA, FQGNSA. The V end lost 2 bases, the J end lost 5 bases, and 8 bases lay between the germline ends. The CDR3 covers 13 residues. The CDR3 loop reads CASSLLGRDTQYF. CDR3 bases: TGTGCCAGCAGCTTACTTGGACGAGATACGCAGTATTTT.

This clonotype has at least ten counts. The chain uses TRBV15 and TRBJ2-1; unclear D gene. The V and J ends lost 5 bases and 5 bases respectively, with 16 bases between them. Germline lookup yields CDR1 LNHNV and CDR2 YYDKDF (reference sequence). The CDR3 runs to 15 residues. CDR3 in amino acids: CATSVRAQPHNEQFF. The CDR3 DNA reads TGTGCCACCAGCGTCCGGGCCCAGCCCCACAATGAGCAGTTCTTC.

This clonotype was found many times. Germline and junction disagree at one end, which may indicate a read error. The CDR3 sequence: CASSQRGSYEQYF. The DNA of the CDR3 is TGCGCCAGCAGCCAACGCGGCAGCTACGAGCAGTACTTC. This sequence joins TRBV3-1 and TRBJ2-7; D gene unclear. Germline V gene data show CDR1 as LGHDT and CDR2 as YNNKEL (reference sequence). The CDR3 consists of 13 residues.

There are many counts of this clonotype. The chain joins TRBV12-3 or TRBV12-4 to TRBJ2-7; tentatively, D is TRBD2 (6 bases). V lost 5 bases, J lost 0 bases, and 14 bases lay in between. The CDR3 has 15 amino acids. The CDR3 nucleotides read TGTGCCAGCAGTCTCCCTAGCGTCAGCTCCTACGAGCAGTACTTC. It specifies CASSLPSVSSYEQYF.

This clonotype has a handful of counts. This chain connects TRBV6-5 to TRBJ2-3; 7 bases line up with TRBD1. The V gene's germline CDR1 is MNHEY and CDR2 SVGAGI. With V trimmed by 5 bases and J by 8 bases, 4 bases remained unmatched. The CDR3 spans 12 residues. DNA for the CDR3: TGTGCCAGCAGTCAGACAGGGTTTACGCAGTATTTT. It codes for CASSQTGFTQYF.

This clonotype showed up many times. Compared with germline, one end of the junction differs, possibly owing to a read error. The chain uses TRBV12-3 or TRBV12-4 and TRBJ1-6; perhaps TRBD1 as D (6 bases). This CDR3 contains 13 residues. The CDR3 nucleotides read TGCGCCAGCAGCCCAGGGGTGAATTCACCCCTCCACTTT. This encodes CASSPGVNSPLHF.

This clonotype was recorded a few times. V usage is TRBV19 and J usage is TRBJ1-1; D may be TRBD1 (6 bases). Germline lookup yields CDR1 LNHDA and CDR2 SQIVND (reference sequence). V dropped 0 bases and J dropped 5 bases, with 13 bases sitting between them. This CDR3 contains 15 residues. The CDR3 sequence is CASSIDGGTGTEAFF. The CDR3, as DNA: TGTGCCAGTAGTATAGATGGCGGAACAGGGACTGAAGCTTTCTTT.

This clonotype appeared many times. The V gene is TRBV12-3 or TRBV12-4, the J gene TRBJ2-3, with D possibly TRBD1 on 5 matching bases. V was clipped by 6 bases and J by 1 base, with 8 bases between them. This CDR3 has 13 amino acids. The CDR3 DNA reads as TGTGCCAGCAGGACAGCAGGCACAGATACGCAGTATTTT. Translating it yields CASRTAGTDTQYF.

The J gene is TRBJ2-7, the V gene TRBV7-9; D gene unclear. The CDR3 sequence is 14 residues long. V lost 3 bases to trimming and J lost 6 bases, with 15 bases between them. Per the germline V gene, CDR1 is SEHNR and CDR2 is FQNEAQ (reference sequence). The CDR3 DNA reads as TGTGCCAGCAGCTTGGGTATTGTGTCGGTCGAGCAGTACTTC. As protein: CASSLGIVSVEQYF. Drawing the rest from reference TRBV7-9 and TRBJ2-7, the complete variable domain is DTGVSQNPRHKITKRGQNVTFRCDPISEHNRLYWYRQTLGQGPEFLTYFQNEAQLEKSRLLSDRFSAERPKGSFSTLEIQRTEQGDSAMYLCASSLGIVSVEQYFGPGTRLTVT.

This clonotype was observed many times. The chain joins TRBV10-3 to TRBJ2-3, with D uncertain. Germline V CDR1 and CDR2: ENHRY, SYGVKD. The CDR3 is made up of 12 amino acids. Trimming removed 0 bases from V and 5 bases from J, with 3 bases in between. The DNA for the CDR3 is TGTGCCATCAGTGAGTCGAGAGATACGCAGTATTTT. Translated: CAISESRDTQYF.

The J gene is TRBJ2-3, the V gene TRBV6-2 or TRBV6-3; D is uncertain. Germline values: CDR1 MNHEY, CDR2 SVGEGT. Trimming shortened V by 2 bases and J by 2 bases, and 8 bases separated the two germline ends. There are 14 residues in the CDR3. As DNA, the CDR3 is TGTGCCAGCAGTTACATGGGGAACACAGATACGCAGTATTTT. Protein: CASSYMGNTDTQYF.